What follows are 13 T cell receptor beta chains derived from one specimen sequenced in a study of T cells in tuberculosis. Described time point: new active TB diagnosis, blood taken before or within 7 days of starting treatment. The table came from immunoSEQ multiplex PCR; TCRdb's copy has only in-frame clones and leaves some out. The sample carries about 53,000 clones, 90% to 95% recorded once. This specimen consisted of PBMCs, obtained at tuberculosis diagnosis. These TCRs come from an adult with tuberculosis.

The chain combines TRBV9 with TRBJ1-4, with 9 bases lining up with TRBD1. This CDR3 has 15 amino acids. V dropped 2 bases and J dropped 5; count of bases not matched to a gene: 4. Germline V gene data show CDR1 as SGDLS and CDR2 as YYNGEE. The CDR3 sequence is CASSVAGTGNEKLFF. CDR3 bases: TGTGCCAGCAGCGTCGCCGGGACAGGGAATGAAAAACTGTTTTTT. The full variable domain, its missing parts supplied by reference TRBV9 and TRBJ1-4, is DSGVTQTPKHLITATGQRVTLRCSPRSGDLSVYWYQQSLDQGLQFLIQYYNGEERAKGNILERFSAQQFPDLHSELNLSSLELGDSALYFCASSVAGTGNEKLFFGSGTQLSVL.

The chain employs TRBV7-8 and TRBJ1-5; D possibly corresponds to TRBD1 (5 bases). Germline loops: CDR1 SGHVS, CDR2 FQNEAQ. Trimming stripped 3 bases from V and 5 bases from J, with 8 bases between. The CDR3 totals 13 residues. Here the CDR3 DNA reads TGTGCCAGCAGCTTGGGAGGGGATCAGCCCCAGCATTTT. Translated: CASSLGGDQPQHF. Full variable domain (missing parts from reference TRBV7-8 and TRBJ1-5): GAGVSQSPRYKVAKRGQDVALRCDPISGHVSLFWYQQALGQGPEFLTYFQNEAQLDKSGLPSDRFFAERPEGSVSTLKIQRTQQEDSAVYLCASSLGGDQPQHFGDGTRLSIL.

This chain links TRBV30 with TRBJ1-2; D is undetermined. V was clipped by 4 bases and J by 8 bases, with 5 bases between them. Germline-derived CDR1 and CDR2 are GTSNPN and SVGIG (reference sequence). The CDR3 has 9 residues. CDR3: CAWKEGYTF. CDR3 DNA: TGTGCCTGGAAGGAGGGCTACACCTTC.

The rearrangement uses TRBV5-1 and TRBJ1-2, with D unresolved. In germline, CDR1 is SGHRS, CDR2 YFSETQ. With 4 bases removed from V and 5 bases from J, the gap between germline ends came to 18 bases. This CDR3 has 15 amino acids. CDR3 amino acids: CASSAQEASRYGYTF. The CDR3 DNA reads as TGCGCCAGCAGCGCTCAGGAGGCCTCTAGGTATGGCTACACCTTC.

The chain uses TRBV7-8 and TRBJ2-7, with 10 nucleotides matching TRBD1. The length of the CDR3 is 15 residues. Unmatched junction bases numbered 4, after V lost 2 bases and J lost 3 bases. The germline gives CDR1 SGHVS, CDR2 FQNEAQ. CDR3 DNA sequence: TGTGCCAGCAGCTTAATCGGACAGGGGGGCTACGAGCAGTACTTC. Translated: CASSLIGQGGYEQYF. The variable domain in full, with the rest retrieved from reference TRBV7-8 and TRBJ2-7, is GAGVSQSPRYKVAKRGQDVALRCDPISGHVSLFWYQQALGQGPEFLTYFQNEAQLDKSGLPSDRFFAERPEGSVSTLKIQRTQQEDSAVYLCASSLIGQGGYEQYFGPGTRLTVT.

This chain links TRBV2 with TRBJ2-1; 9 bases align to TRBD1. The germline V gene has CDR1 SNHLY and CDR2 FYNNEI. With 5 bases clipped from V and 6 bases from J, the junction kept 8 bases outside the gene matches. This CDR3 is built from 15 residues. CDR3 nucleotides: TGTGCCAGCAGTTGGGGACAGGGTTTGGTCAATGAGCAGTTCTTC. Protein sequence: CASSWGQGLVNEQFF.

The rearrangement uses TRBV7-2 and TRBJ2-6; D is unresolved. V shed 2 bases and J shed 2 bases, with 10 bases lying between them. This CDR3 is built from 16 residues. CDR1 is SGHTA and CDR2 is FQGNSA in the germline V gene. The CDR3 DNA reads as TGTGCCAGCAGCTTATGGGTCGGAGCTGGGGCCAACGTCCTGACTTTC. It codes for CASSLWVGAGANVLTF.

J is TRBJ1-1 and V is TRBV6-6; TRBD1 agrees at 7 bases. Germline assignment: CDR1 MNHNY and CDR2 SVGAGI (reference sequence). The CDR3 has 13 amino acids. The junction had 4 bases not matched to a gene; V was cut back by 7 bases and J by 2 bases. The CDR3, as DNA: TGTGCCAGCACCAGGGACAGCAACACTGAAGCTTTCTTT. This sequence encodes CASTRDSNTEAFF.

The gene calls are TRBV10-3 and TRBJ1-1; 10 bases fit TRBD1. The CDR3 loop spans 15 amino acids. CDR1 ENHRY and CDR2 SYGVKD come from the germline V gene. With V trimmed by 2 bases and J by 3 bases, 3 bases remained unmatched. CDR3 residues: CAISETGQGHTEAFF. CDR3 nucleotide sequence: TGTGCCATCAGTGAGACGGGACAGGGGCACACTGAAGCTTTCTTT.

The rearrangement uses TRBV6-6 and TRBJ2-3; 7 positions agree with TRBD1. CDR1 is MNHNY and CDR2 is SVGAGI in the germline V gene (reference sequence). This CDR3 has 14 amino acids. The ends lost 8 bases at V and 6 bases at J; junction bases unmatched: 11. CDR3 residues: CASGRRQGPDTQYF. The CDR3 DNA reads as TGTGCCAGCGGCCGGAGACAGGGCCCCGATACGCAGTATTTT.

This clone showed up just once. V usage is TRBV5-5 and J usage is TRBJ2-1; maybe TRBD2 (5 bases). With 1 base removed from V and 10 bases from J, the gap between germline ends came to 15 bases. The CDR3 loop spans 14 amino acids. Looked up from germline, CDR1 is SGHKS and CDR2 is YYEKEE (reference sequence). The CDR3 region has the DNA TGTGCCAGCAGCTTGCTTCCCCGAGGGCAAGAGCAGTTCTTC. The encoded protein is CASSLLPRGQEQFF. The full variable domain, completed using reference TRBV5-5 and TRBJ2-1, is DAGVTQSPTHLIKTRGQQVTLRCSPISGHKSVSWYQQVLGQGPQFIFQYYEKEERGRGNFPDRFSARQFPNYSSELNVNALLLGDSALYLCASSLLPRGQEQFFGPGTRLTVL.

This rearrangement joins TRBV29-1 to TRBJ2-2; D ambiguous. Germline assignment: CDR1 SQVTM and CDR2 ANQGSEA. The V end was cut by 0 bases, the J end by 4 bases, with 6 bases between. The CDR3 is 13 residues long. The DNA for the CDR3 is TGCAGCGTTGAAGATCAGCGCACCGGGGAGCTGTTTTTT. Encoded protein: CSVEDQRTGELFF.

CDR3 region: CASSIRGGEQFF. The CDR3 DNA is TGTGCCAGTAGTATAAGGGGAGGCGAGCAGTTCTTC. The genes are TRBV19 and TRBJ2-1; TRBD2 is a possible D gene (6 bases). This CDR3 is 12 amino acids long. Per the germline V gene, CDR1 is LNHDA and CDR2 is SQIVND (reference sequence). V shed 2 bases and J shed 10 bases, with 9 bases lying between them. Full variable domain (missing parts from reference TRBV19 and TRBJ2-1): DGGITQSPKYLFRKEGQNVTLSCEQNLNHDAMYWYRQDPGQGLRLIYYSQIVNDFQKGDIAEGYSVSREKKESFPLTVTSAQKNPTAFYLCASSIRGGEQFFGPGTRLTVL.